What follows are 28 T cell receptor beta chains derived from one specimen sequenced in a study of graft-versus-host responses after intestinal transplantation. Their antigen targets remain unknown. Repertoires were generated with immunoSEQ multiplex PCR, while TCRdb's copy carries only in-frame clones and drops some. This repertoire shows around 90,000 clones, more than 90% found once; its top ten account for about 0.29%. Sequencing was performed on unstimulated CD4+ T cells sorted from spleen or lymph node cells, taken before intestinal transplant. These TCRs come from a human donor who received an intestinal transplant.

The chain employs TRBV29-1 and TRBJ1-2; no definite D call. This CDR3 comprises 13 residues. With 0 bases removed from V and 9 bases from J, the gap between germline ends came to 14 bases. Germline CDR1 is SQVTM and CDR2 is ANQGSEA. The CDR3 loop reads CSVEESAPRSYTF. DNA of the CDR3: TGCAGCGTTGAAGAAAGCGCCCCGAGGAGCTACACCTTC.

V gene TRBV5-1 combines with J gene TRBJ2-7; a possible D gene is TRBD1 (6 bases). With 2 bases removed from V and 0 bases from J, the gap between germline ends came to 15 bases. The CDR3 sequence is 16 residues long. Germline CDR1 and CDR2: SGHRS and YFSETQ. CDR3 in DNA: TGCGCCAGCAGCTTTAACAGGGAATGGAACTCCTACGAGCAGTACTTC. Its translation: CASSFNREWNSYEQYF.

This clone appeared once. V and J are TRBV10-3 and TRBJ2-7, with 10 bases aligning to TRBD1. The germline V gene has CDR1 ENHRY and CDR2 SYGVKD. CDR3 length equals 16 residues. V dropped 2 bases and J dropped 4; count of bases not matched to a gene: 8. The CDR3 DNA follows: TGTGCCATCAGTGAGCTACCGACAGGGGGCAAATACGAGCAGTACTTC. It translates to CAISELPTGGKYEQYF.

The chain has TRBV6-4 and TRBJ2-1; 8 bases agree with TRBD2. Looked up from germline, CDR1 is MRHNA and CDR2 is SNTAGT. CDR3 size: 18 residues. Trimming took 2 bases from V and 9 from J; bases not matched to a gene: 18. The CDR3 protein is CASSDRPRGAGEWGEQFF. The CDR3 nucleotides read TGTGCCAGCAGTGACCGACCCCGCGGAGCGGGGGAGTGGGGTGAGCAGTTCTTC.

The V and J genes are TRBV7-3 and TRBJ1-1; D remains ambiguous. The CDR3 consists of 17 residues. Germline V gene lookup returns CDR1 SGHTA and CDR2 FQGTGA. V shed 5 bases and J shed 4 bases, with 23 bases lying between them. CDR3 DNA: TGTGCCAGCAGCCCCAACGGGGTTAGCTGGGGTCGCACTGAAGCTTTCTTT. This encodes CASSPNGVSWGRTEAFF.

The chain couples TRBV7-7 to TRBJ1-1; D unresolved. The V end was cut by 2 bases, the J end by 3 bases, with 16 bases between. The CDR3 contains 16 residues. Germline V gene sequence: CDR1 SSHAT, CDR2 FNYEAQ (reference sequence). The CDR3 protein is CASSLSGRGPDTEAFF. As DNA, the CDR3 is TGTGCCAGCAGCTTAAGTGGTCGAGGGCCGGACACTGAAGCTTTCTTT.

The chain links TRBV9 to TRBJ2-3; possibly TRBD1 for D (5 bases). Germline values: CDR1 SGDLS, CDR2 YYNGEE. The V and J ends lost 2 bases and 2 bases respectively, with 12 bases between them. This CDR3 is built from 15 residues. The CDR3 region has the DNA TGTGCCAGCAGCGTTACCCTGACAGACACAGATACGCAGTATTTT. It translates to CASSVTLTDTDTQYF.

The chain carries TRBV7-8 and TRBJ1-1; D is unresolved. The CDR3 runs 11 residues. CDR1 SGHVS and CDR2 FQNEAQ come from the germline V gene. The ends were cut back, 3 bases at V and 1 base at J, with 0 bases in the middle. In DNA form, the CDR3 reads TGTGCCAGCAGCTTGAACACTGAAGCTTTCTTT. This sequence encodes CASSLNTEAFF. Full variable domain (missing parts from reference TRBV7-8 and TRBJ1-1): GAGVSQSPRYKVAKRGQDVALRCDPISGHVSLFWYQQALGQGPEFLTYFQNEAQLDKSGLPSDRFFAERPEGSVSTLKIQRTQQEDSAVYLCASSLNTEAFFGQGTRLTVV.

The chain combines TRBV6-5 with TRBJ1-2; D is ambiguous. Germline lookup yields CDR1 MNHEY and CDR2 SVGAGI. With 5 bases removed from V and 4 bases from J, the gap between germline ends came to 8 bases. The CDR3 spans 12 residues. CDR3 in DNA: TGTGCCAGCAGTCCAACCCCCTATGGCTACACCTTC. It translates to CASSPTPYGYTF.

The CDR3, as DNA: TGTGCCAGCAGTGTACAGGGAGGGAGCAATCAGCCCCAGCATTTT. Translating gives CASSVQGGSNQPQHF. The V gene is TRBV6-1, the J gene TRBJ1-5; the D gene is possibly TRBD1 (6 bases). V lost 4 bases to trimming and J lost 1 base, with 11 bases between them. The CDR3 extends over 15 amino acids. Germline assignment: CDR1 MNHNS and CDR2 SASEGT.

The chain uses TRBV6-5 and TRBJ1-2, with D perhaps matching TRBD1 (5 bases). V lost 6 bases to trimming and J lost 2 bases, with 7 bases between them. The germline V gene has CDR1 MNHEY and CDR2 SVGAGI. This CDR3 contains 12 residues. The CDR3 region is CASRGPNYGYTF. The CDR3 nucleotides read TGTGCCAGCAGGGGACCGAACTATGGCTACACCTTC.

This CDR3 is CASSPLRTSGNNEQFF. Written as DNA, the CDR3 is TGTGCCAGTAGTCCTCTTCGGACTAGCGGGAACAATGAGCAGTTCTTC. This chain links TRBV19 with TRBJ2-1; 12 bases align to TRBD2. J gave up 5 bases and V 5 bases, and 7 bases lay outside the gene matches. The CDR3 covers 16 residues. Germline V lookup: CDR1 LNHDA, CDR2 SQIVND (reference sequence).

The chain combines TRBV25-1 with TRBJ1-2; D may be TRBD1 (5 bases). The germline V gene has CDR1 MGHDK and CDR2 SYGVNS. The CDR3 runs 12 residues. With 6 bases removed from V and 2 bases from J, the gap between germline ends came to 7 bases. CDR3 amino acids: CASRWGNYGYTF. Written as DNA, the CDR3 is TGTGCCAGCAGATGGGGGAACTATGGCTACACCTTC.

The gene calls are TRBV2 and TRBJ1-2; D ambiguous. Germline CDR1 SNHLY, CDR2 FYNNEI. The V end was cut by 4 bases, the J end by 4 bases, with 7 bases between. The CDR3 contains 12 residues. For the CDR3, the DNA is TGTGCCAGCAGTGGCCTGAGCTATGGCTACACCTTC. Protein sequence: CASSGLSYGYTF.

The chain carries TRBV6-5 and TRBJ2-5; D is uncertain. Per the germline V gene, CDR1 is MNHEY and CDR2 is SVGAGI. CDR3 size: 13 residues. Trimming left V 2 bases short and J 1 base short, with 5 bases between. CDR3 bases: TGTGCCAGCAGTTACACCTCCCAAGAGACCCAGTACTTC. Protein product: CASSYTSQETQYF.

The chain employs TRBV27 and TRBJ1-1, with TRBD1 as a possible D gene (6 bases). V was shortened by 6 bases and J by 0 bases, with 17 bases between the two germline ends. The CDR3 runs to 16 residues. Germline CDR1 and CDR2: MNHEY and SMNVEV (reference sequence). CDR3 DNA sequence: TGTGCCAGCAGCATTGCAAAGGGGGGGGTGAACACTGAAGCTTTCTTT. The encoded protein is CASSIAKGGVNTEAFF.

This clone was recorded only once. The chain is built from TRBV27 and TRBJ2-3; D remains unclear. The CDR3 runs to 13 residues. Trimming stripped 6 bases from V and 0 bases from J, with 7 bases between. In germline, CDR1 is MNHEY, CDR2 SMNVEV (reference sequence). CDR3 sequence: CASRSASTDTQYF. The CDR3 bases are TGTGCCAGCAGGTCGGCTAGCACAGATACGCAGTATTTT.

The rearrangement links TRBV4-2 to TRBJ2-1; 12 bases match TRBD2. Germline CDR1 LGHNA, CDR2 YNFKEQ. The CDR3 has 18 residues. Germline trimming cut 5 bases from V and 6 bases from J; bases unmatched to any gene: 14. The CDR3, as DNA: TGTGCCAGCAGCTTCACTCGACTAGCGGGGGCCCCATCCAATGAGCAGTTCTTC. Translated, it gives CASSFTRLAGAPSNEQFF.

Of note for this clone: An end of the junction does not agree with germline; a read error may underlie this. The V call is TRBV11-2, the J call TRBJ1-6; D not certain. The CDR3 has 13 residues. The germline V gene has CDR1 SGHAT and CDR2 FQNNGV. CDR3 sequence: CATSFGVDSPLHF. The CDR3 DNA follows: TGTGCCACCAGCTTCGGCGTCGATTCACCCCTCCACTTT. The full variable domain, completed using reference TRBV11-2 and TRBJ1-6, is EAGVAQSPRYKIIEKRQSVAFWCNPISGHATLYWYQQILGQGPKLLIQFQNNGVVDDSQLPKDRFSAERLKGVDSTLKIQPAKLEDSAVYLCATSFGVDSPLHFGNGTRLTVT.

The gene calls are TRBV6-1 and TRBJ2-5, with 7 nucleotides matching TRBD2. This CDR3 has 15 amino acids. V lost 7 bases and J lost 4; bases outside the gene matches: 12. Germline CDR1 and CDR2: MNHNS and SASEGT. Written as DNA, the CDR3 is TGTGCCAGCACGGGGGGTGGAGGTCCGCGAGAGACCCAGTACTTC. Protein: CASTGGGGPRETQYF.

The V call is TRBV6-1, the J call TRBJ2-7; D perhaps matches TRBD2 (6 bases). The CDR3 covers 14 residues. V was shortened by 7 bases and J by 2 bases, with 15 bases between the two germline ends. Germline V lookup: CDR1 MNHNS, CDR2 SASEGT. In DNA form, the CDR3 reads TGTGCCAGCACCCGGGATAGCGGAACCTACGAGCAGTACTTC. Protein product: CASTRDSGTYEQYF.

CDR3 sequence (DNA): TGTGCCAGTAGTCGGGACAGGCTGGGCAATCAGCCCCAGCATTTT. Residues: CASSRDRLGNQPQHF. The V call is TRBV19, the J call TRBJ1-5; 8 nucleotides agree with TRBD1. CDR1 is LNHDA, CDR2 SQIVND, per germline (reference sequence). The trim removed 5 bases at V and 2 bases at J, leaving 5 bases unmatched. The CDR3 has 15 amino acids.

V usage is TRBV30 and J usage is TRBJ1-2; 8 positions match TRBD1. Unmatched junction bases numbered 11, after V lost 3 bases and J lost 8 bases. This CDR3 contains 14 residues. Germline assignment: CDR1 GTSNPN and CDR2 SVGIG (reference sequence). The DNA for the CDR3 is TGTGCCTGGAGAGGACAGGGAAGGTGGGGGGGCTACACCTTC. This codes for CAWRGQGRWGGYTF. Full variable domain (missing parts from reference TRBV30 and TRBJ1-2): SQTIHQWPATLVQPVGSPLSLECTVEGTSNPNLYWYRQAAGRGLQLLFYSVGIGQISSEVPQNLSASRPQDRQFILSSKKLLLSDSGFYLCAWRGQGRWGGYTFGSGTRLTVV.

The chain has TRBV15 and TRBJ2-7; D ambiguous. V shed 1 base and J shed 0 bases, with 7 bases lying between them. The CDR3 extends over 14 amino acids. Germline CDR1 LNHNV, CDR2 YYDKDF (reference sequence). The CDR3, as DNA: TGTGCCACCAGCAGAGGTCCTGCCTCCTACGAGCAGTACTTC. It encodes CATSRGPASYEQYF.

The chain is built from TRBV19 and TRBJ2-2; a weak D match, TRBD1 (6 bases). V was shortened by 8 bases and J by 7 bases, with 26 bases between the two germline ends. CDR3 length equals 17 residues. Germline CDR1 LNHDA, CDR2 SQIVND (reference sequence). CDR3 amino acids: CASHPTAEAGVVGELFF. CDR3 nucleotides: TGTGCCAGTCACCCTACAGCGGAAGCAGGGGTGGTCGGGGAGCTGTTTTTT.

This rearrangement joins TRBV7-2 to TRBJ1-2; 9 bases are shared with TRBD1. The germline CDR1 and CDR2 sequences are SGHTA and FQGNSA. V lost 0 bases, J lost 8 bases, and 7 bases stayed unmatched. The CDR3 runs 15 residues. The CDR3 reads CASSLAKGGTGGYTF. Written as DNA, the CDR3 is TGTGCCAGCAGCTTAGCGAAGGGTGGGACAGGGGGCTACACCTTC.

The chain uses TRBV7-9 and TRBJ2-7; D perhaps matches TRBD1 (5 bases). V dropped 2 bases and J dropped 1 base, with 9 bases sitting between them. CDR3 length equals 14 residues. Germline CDR1 SEHNR, CDR2 FQNEAQ (reference sequence). CDR3 in amino acids: CASSLTTGSYEQYF. The CDR3, as DNA: TGTGCCAGCAGCTTAACCACAGGATCCTACGAGCAGTACTTC.

This chain connects TRBV7-2 to TRBJ2-3; 12 bases fit TRBD2. The CDR3 extends over 15 amino acids. Losses at the gene ends were 4 bases for V and 6 bases for J; bases not matched to a gene: 5. Germline V CDR1 and CDR2: SGHTA, FQGNSA. CDR3 amino acids: CASSWTSGIADTQYF. Here the CDR3 DNA reads TGTGCCAGCAGCTGGACTAGCGGGATCGCGGATACGCAGTATTTT.